This T cell receptor (beta chain) derives from a study of shared clonotypes between healthy human individuals. CD8 cells regarded as naive lacked CD45RO, were positively chosen for CCR7, and omitted terminally differentiated effector memory CD45RA+ cells. The protocol was immunoSEQ multiplex PCR, while the TCRdb copy is restricted to in-frame clones and leaves out a portion. The sample holds millions of clones, just under 95% seen once. Sequencing used naive CD8+ T cells sorted from blood. This TCR came from a man younger than 30 in good health.

The CDR3 loop is CASSVALQGAEAFF. The CDR3 coding sequence is TGTGCCAGCAGCGTAGCTTTACAGGGAGCTGAAGCTTTCTTT. The chain has TRBV9 and TRBJ1-1; D is possibly TRBD1 (6 bases). Trimming cost V 0 bases and J 6 bases, with 12 bases left between them. The CDR3 has 14 residues. CDR1 and CDR2 (germline): SGDLS, YYNGEE.